The T cell receptor beta chain under discussion was sequenced for a study of blood T cell repertoires in COVID-19. Study context: Sources were T cells, B-cell-depleted T cells, or PBMCs; the material itself was cDNA or gDNA.

Assay used: immunoSEQ multiplex PCR; TCRdb lists only in-frame clones, some missing. The sample consists of some 190,000 clones, 70% to 80% of them appearing once. In germline, CDR1 is ENHRY, CDR2 SYGVKD. The CDR3 consists of 17 residues. Trimming left V 3 bases short and J 5 bases short, with 20 bases between. Sample: PBMCs or T cells enriched from blood (not recorded which). V gene TRBV10-3 combines with J gene TRBJ2-1; D might be TRBD2 (6 bases). This TCR came from a man aged 55 to 70 who had been exposed to COVID-19. CDR3 region: CAISDPPPSSANNEQFF. The CDR3 coding sequence is TGTGCCATCAGTGACCCCCCTCCGTCTAGCGCAAACAATGAGCAGTTCTTC.